The clone carrying this T cell receptor beta chain was detected a few times. Its antigen is not known. TCRdb used MiXCR to reprocess the 5' RACE reads, holding one entry per CDR3 protein. The sample holds 400,000 to 500,000 distinct CDR3 sequences; 20% to 25% are singletons and the top ten take around 8.1%. The sample belongs to a study of T-cell memory formation after mild COVID-19. V was clipped by 3 bases and J by 5 bases, with 9 bases between them. The CDR3 runs to 13 residues. CDR1 and CDR2 from the germline V gene are KGHDR and SFDVKD. General study points: Later expanders leaned CD4+, whereas clones that contracted between day 15 and 85 were balanced CD4/CD8.

The specimen was PBMCs or a T cell subset sorted from them (not recorded which). The origin of this receptor is an adult woman who had mild COVID-19 (a few samples of this study predate the infection). Cell type and time point are not known. J is TRBJ1-1 and V is TRBV24-1, with D perhaps matching TRBD1 (5 bases). The CDR3 DNA sequence: TGTGCCACCAGTGATCGGGGGAGGACTGAAGCTTTCTTT. It yields the protein CATSDRGRTEAFF.